This TCR beta chain was identified in a study of cytomegalovirus exposure and HLA in healthy donors (dated by TCRdb to 2015 to 2018). Regarding the study in general: An earlier analysis of several hundred of the donors reported 276 Gb of sequence data and 100 million to 130 million unique TCR beta sequences from roughly 200 million T cells. An early release covering some 640 HLA-typed donors comprised about 320 gigabases of sequencing data and approximately 80 million unique TCR sequences. Among the roughly 370 genotyped donors, approximately 81% belonged to the genetic ancestry cluster associated with self-reported Caucasian donors. The study was designed to test whether signatures of past pathogen exposure could be identified by cataloging public T cell receptors. The T cell repertoires of roughly 660 subjects were profiled by immunosequencing and related to cytomegalovirus serostatus. A separate validation cohort of about 110 different subjects was used in addition to the roughly 670-subject first cohort. To predict cytomegalovirus infection status, the study combined high-throughput TCR immunosequencing, statistical association of individual TCRs with disease status, and machine learning. A later analysis re-examined previously published TCR beta repertoires from about 670 donors and added high-resolution HLA genotyping to investigate patterns of TCR occurrence. The later analysis used no new phenotypic data to find candidate immune exposures, relying instead on TCR beta sequences and their occurrence across donors. To decide whether each TCR beta V gene segment behaved as functional or pseudogenic, an earlier analysis of some 580 of the donors relied on high-throughput TCR beta sequencing. Donor age, sex, ethnicity and CMV serostatus were compiled alongside the repertoire data. A later genetic analysis used genome-wide SNP genotypes for about 65% of the 666 donors, treating that subset as a discovery cohort. All discovery cohort repertoires had been generated using a single sequencing platform. Class I and class II HLA loci were covered by the typing at four-digit resolution. Typing coverage differed by locus: A, B, C, DRB1 and DQB1 were typed in roughly 620-630 donors, DQA1 in 522, DPA1 in roughly 590, and DPB1 in roughly 470. Because of strong linkage in the cohort, roughly five DR-DQ haplotypes were treated as single units for association and clustering. Across approximately 400 genotyped donors of the cohort, an average of about 220,000 unique TCR beta nucleotide sequences per donor were sequenced, and 15% to 20% of those sequences were non-productive. Broad study findings and their caveats: The earlier analysis of almost 600 of the donors excluded around 17 rarely observed V segments, including chromosome 9 orphons, because counts were too low. The classifier was reported to diagnose cytomegalovirus status with high specificity and sensitivity in both the original cohort and the validation cohort. The study listed approximately 160 TCR beta chains as associated with cytomegalovirus. When HLA alleles, especially DR and DQ, strongly co-occurred, TCR associations were difficult to assign to individual alleles. Linkage disequilibrium might explain the correlated functional status among segregating V segments, but an unknown experimental factor could not be ruled out. At a false discovery rate of 0.05, a later analysis linked about 17,000 TCR beta sequences to specific HLA alleles. It was suggested by the authors that the approach could potentially be generalized to other disease states and immunological phenotypes. Most CMV-associated TCR beta chains appeared to be HLA-restricted in a later analysis, and the HLA associations seemed to be driven largely by CMV exposure. In a later analysis, TCR association rates were found to vary across HLA loci, with the most associated TCRs seen for DRB1 alleles and the fewest for HLA-C alleles. A further reported finding was that TCR beta sequences accurately predicted the HLA-A and HLA-B alleles for most subjects in the first cohort. In vitro tests confirmed that a few of the cytomegalovirus-associated TCR beta chains recognize cytomegalovirus antigens. Some IMGT-functional V segments, including TRBV6-2 and TRBV6-3, could not be distinguished by the 87-base-pair reads and were therefore excluded. V-gene and J-gene trimming of TCR beta chains was associated with a missense DCLRE1C variant in a later genetic analysis, and the association was replicated in an independent cohort. According to a later genetic analysis, donors in an Asian-associated ancestry cluster had fewer N-insertions in productive TCRs than the approximately 630-donor mean. While some public TCRs were present in many individuals, most TCR sequences turned up only very rarely across donors. A cluster of highly shared sequence variants was judged likely to be a technical artifact of the sequencing pipeline. According to a later analysis, parvovirus B19, influenza, CMV and Epstein-Barr virus appeared linked to several top co-occurrence clusters. In an earlier analysis of under 600 of the donors, most TCR beta V segments were observed in productive rearrangements about 90% or about 30% of the time, broadly matching IMGT annotations. A later analysis found that HLA-associated TCR beta chains were more clonally expanded and had lower generation probabilities than equally common non-associated chains. Immune exposure information for the cohort was limited to CMV serostatus. Presence/absence analyses assumed roughly uniform sequencing depth across donors, an assumption that may not hold. The cohort was sequenced for TCR beta chains only, and without alpha or paired-chain data the features that could be detected were limited. Because HLA typing was missing for some donors at each locus, association tests included only the typed subset.

Trimming removed 2 bases from V and 7 bases from J, leaving 17 bases between the germline ends. Via the germline V gene (reference sequence), CDR1 is MNHNY and CDR2 SVGAGI. The CDR3 goes from the cysteine to the phenylalanine over 16 residues. The retained sequence is limited to the CDR3, 48 bases, with the frame set at the first base. Comments on this clone: The clone's antigen remains unknown. There are no base qualities to consult, and no much larger clone falls within one base.

The library came from the immunoSEQ multiplex PCR assay. For the multiplex PCR, a mixture combining 60 forward primers for TCR Vbeta segments and 13 reverse primers for TCR Jbeta segments was used. The CDR3 region of rearranged TCR beta genes was amplified from genomic DNA by a multiplex PCR assay. Amplified TCR beta libraries were sequenced as 87-base-pair reads on the Illumina HiSeq System. The authors' analysis ran thus. A later analysis tallied some 79 million unique TCR beta chains across the 650 to 750 repertoires, and approximately 12 million of those chains were shared by two or more donors. Raw reads were error-corrected and collapsed into unique sequences by a nearest-neighbor algorithm in which closely related sequences were merged to remove PCR and sequencing errors. To assign V, D and J gene segments, CDR3 sequences were aligned to IMGT reference sequences. Each retained sequence needed at least a six-nucleotide match to both a V gene segment and a J gene segment. A rearrangement was called productive if the CDR3 had no stop codons and remained in frame with V and J, and every other rearrangement was called non-productive. Following IMGT convention, CDR3 was defined as the stretch from the second conserved V-encoded cysteine to the conserved J-encoded phenylalanine. The earlier analysis of a few hundred of the donors excluded any sequence lacking an unambiguous match to a single V gene segment. An earlier analysis of several hundred of the donors called V segments functional above 56.7% productive rearrangements and segregating when the between-donor standard deviation exceeded 5%. A statistical classification framework was developed to diagnose cytomegalovirus status using the catalog of TCR beta chain sequences. In a later analysis, TCR nucleotide sequences were compared against IMGT/GENE-DB human TR gene sequences so that V and J genes could be assigned. In a later analysis, CDR3 sequences and most-parsimonious VDJ recombination scenarios were assigned using the TCRdist pipeline. A later analysis defined each TCR beta chain by its CDR3 amino acid sequence plus V-gene family, and excluded reads lacking a unique V-gene family. As a way to deal with suspected cross-contamination and a sequencing artifact, a later analysis dropped 592 nucleotide sequences that were highly shared and had low generation probability. In a later analysis, a clonal expansion index for each public chain was calculated from normalized within-repertoire ranks of inferred template counts. In a later analysis, generation probabilities were computed using a VDJ recombination model fitted to out-of-frame rearrangements, and the results were checked against IGoR. A later analysis scored TCR-TCR, TCR-HLA and TCR-CMV co-occurrence with hypergeometric tests, applying a repertoire-size bias correction to TCR pairs. A later analysis estimated false discovery rates by permuting HLA or CMV assignments 20 times. A later analysis grouped co-occurring TCRs with DBSCAN, adding TCRdist sequence similarity when clustering within HLA-allele-positive subsets. Co-occurrence clustering excluded repertoires with fewer than 30,000 or more than 120,000 public chains, plus five with anomalous nucleotide sharing. The immuneACCESS repertoire file appears here via TCRdb, limited to in-frame rearrangements. These files lack a portion of the clones; in checked studies, under half of the deficit traces to unresolved V genes, and the cause of the others is not known. D and trimming were read from the DNA, whereas the V and J calls and clone size are those reported in that table. For this sample there are around 32,000 clones; less than 55% appear just once. The ten top clones hold 1.5% to 2.5% of the sample.

The cohort consisted of some 670 healthy bone marrow donors. At the time of sampling, all cohort members were nominally healthy, though unrecorded immune exposures were likely present. The donor was CMV seronegative and belonged to the group of approximately 320 seronegative cohort members. Each donor provided a peripheral blood sample, and peripheral blood mononuclear cells were used for TCR beta sequencing. Genomic DNA extraction from the blood cell samples was performed with the Qiagen DNeasy Blood Extraction Kit. Sequenced material: PBMCs. The V and J segments used are TRBV6-6 and TRBJ2-2; TRBD2 might be the D gene, on 6 matching bases. The TCR originated in a woman aged 45-59 years in good health and CMV-seronegative. CDR3 region: CASSYLRDSVGGELFF. In nucleotide form, the sequence is TGTGCCAGCAGTTACCTCCGGGACTCCGTGGGCGGGGAGCTGTTTTTT.